This T cell receptor beta chain is drawn from a study of blood T cell repertoires in COVID-19. Overall study: Material from acute and convalescent COVID-19 was sourced from the United States, Italy and Spain. PBMCs, B-cell-depleted T cells, or T cells were the source of the cDNA or gDNA that made up the material.

Source study methods: Using reference gene primer amplification, nucleated cell counts were estimated. The assay was immunoSEQ multiplex PCR, and TCRdb's table has in-frame clones only and misses some. Clone size and the V and J calls come from that table; the DNA yielded D and trimming. The sample records 110,000 or so clones, 86% being singletons. The TCR originated in a man in his 70s who had recovered from COVID-19. The sequenced sample consisted of peripheral blood.

The CDR3 DNA reads TGTGCCAGCAGCTTGGGGCTTTACTATGGCTACACCTTC. This sequence encodes CASSLGLYYGYTF. This chain uses TRBV5-8 with TRBJ1-2; D remains ambiguous. The ends were cut back, 0 bases at V and 3 bases at J, with 6 bases in the middle. CDR1 SGHTS and CDR2 YDEGEE come from the germline V gene. This CDR3 spans 13 amino acids.